The 8 T cell receptor beta chains below come from one sample, sequenced in a study of T cell repertoires in cytomegalovirus infection. TCRdb called the reads again in MiXCR, with one record for every CDR3 protein. The sample lists approximately 990,000 distinct CDR3 sequences, approximately 31% occurring once. Their cognate antigens are unknown. The sequenced sample was cultured CD8+ T cells from PBMCs, obtained from culture after CMV antigen stimulation. These receptor sequences come from a human donor in good health (CMV status not recorded). Some clones in this sample may be carry-over from other donors' samples.

The chain employs TRBV6-5 and TRBJ2-3; TRBD2 matches 8 bases. Trimming took 3 bases from V and 1 from J; bases not matched to a gene: 12. This CDR3 is 18 amino acids long. Germline CDR1 MNHEY, CDR2 SVGAGI. CDR3 sequence (DNA): TGTGCCAGCAGTTATGACCCGCCGCGGGGGGCTCGCACAGATACGCAGTATTTT. Translating it yields CASSYDPPRGARTDTQYF.

This clonotype turned up a few times. The chain has TRBV12-3 or TRBV12-4 and TRBJ2-3, with D perhaps TRBD2 (7 bases). V lost 4 bases, J lost 0 bases, and 14 bases lay in between. The CDR3 length is 16 residues. The CDR3 coding sequence is TGTGCCAGCAGTTCCCGGTGGGGGGGCAGCACAGATACGCAGTATTTT. This sequence encodes CASSSRWGGSTDTQYF.

V usage is TRBV27 and J usage is TRBJ1-2, with a possible D match to TRBD1 (6 bases). CDR1 and CDR2 (germline): MNHEY, SMNVEV (reference sequence). Trimming left V 4 bases short and J 4 bases short, with 16 bases between. The CDR3 is 15 amino acids. This CDR3 reads CASSSLYRAPYGYTF. The CDR3 DNA reads TGTGCCAGCAGTTCCCTCTACAGGGCACCCTATGGCTACACCTTC.

The chain combines TRBV7-9 with TRBJ2-7; tentative D call: TRBD1 (6 bases). Germline values: CDR1 SEHNR, CDR2 FQNEAQ (reference sequence). The CDR3 runs 14 residues. V was clipped by 5 bases and J by 2 bases, with 13 bases between them. The CDR3: CASSLRQVAYEQYV. The DNA for the CDR3 is TGTGCCAGCAGCCTCCGACAGGTCGCCTACGAGCAGTACGTC.

This rearrangement joins TRBV2 to TRBJ2-1, with 8 bases matching TRBD2. The CDR3 loop spans 16 amino acids. V shed 5 bases, J shed 10 bases, and the junction held 16 bases outside the gene matches. Looked up from germline, CDR1 is SNHLY and CDR2 is FYNNEI. The chain's CDR3 is CASSSRRAGGHLEQFF. CDR3 DNA sequence: TGTGCCAGCAGTTCACGACGGGCGGGGGGACATCTAGAGCAGTTCTTC.

The chain has TRBV27 and TRBJ1-2; 7 positions agree with TRBD1. Trimming took 6 bases from V and 6 from J; bases not matched to a gene: 13. The CDR3 length is 15 residues. Germline V gives CDR1 MNHEY, CDR2 SMNVEV (reference sequence). CDR3 DNA sequence: TGTGCCAGCAGCCCGACAGGGTTCGTCGTAGATGGCTACACCTTC. Its translation is CASSPTGFVVDGYTF.

This chain links TRBV7-8 with TRBJ1-2, with 7 positions matching TRBD1. V shed 4 bases and J 4 bases; nucleotides not matched to a gene: 9. Germline V CDR1 and CDR2: SGHVS, FQNEAQ. The CDR3 covers 15 residues. CDR3: CASSSRDRSFYGYTF. In nucleotides, the CDR3 is TGTGCCAGCAGCTCCCGGGACAGATCCTTCTATGGCTACACCTTC.

This CDR3 is CASSFQPGDTQYF. In DNA form, the CDR3 reads TGTGCCAGCAGCTTCCAACCCGGGGATACGCAGTATTTT. The V and J genes are TRBV6-2 or TRBV6-3 and TRBJ2-3; D gene uncertain. Germline V gene lookup returns CDR1 MNHEY and CDR2 SVGEGT. V lost 6 bases and J lost 6, with 13 bases in between. CDR3 size: 13 residues.